This T cell receptor (beta chain) derives from a study of cytomegalovirus exposure and HLA in healthy donors. Findings and limits, study-wide: A missense variant in DCLRE1C was later tied to TCR beta V- and J-gene trimming. A further, later analysis showed that HLA-associated TCR beta chains (compared with equally common others) were more clonally expanded.

The PCR used 60 Vbeta and 13 Jbeta primers. This table comes from immunoSEQ multiplex PCR, and its TCRdb copy is limited to in-frame clones, with some not included. The sample holds about 150,000 clones, approximately 80% seen once. Details on this clone: Its antigen is unidentified.

Looked up from germline, CDR1 is MNHEY and CDR2 is SVGAGI. V lost 10 bases, J lost 0 bases, and 13 bases lay in between. This CDR3 has 14 amino acids. The chain is built from TRBV6-5 and TRBJ1-5; tentative D call: TRBD1 (5 bases). Sequencing input: PBMCs. The TCR originated in a man aged 30 to 45 in good health and CMV-seronegative. CDR3 DNA: TGTGCCACCTCGACAGATCATAGCAATCAGCCCCAGCATTTT. Translating it yields CATSTDHSNQPQHF.